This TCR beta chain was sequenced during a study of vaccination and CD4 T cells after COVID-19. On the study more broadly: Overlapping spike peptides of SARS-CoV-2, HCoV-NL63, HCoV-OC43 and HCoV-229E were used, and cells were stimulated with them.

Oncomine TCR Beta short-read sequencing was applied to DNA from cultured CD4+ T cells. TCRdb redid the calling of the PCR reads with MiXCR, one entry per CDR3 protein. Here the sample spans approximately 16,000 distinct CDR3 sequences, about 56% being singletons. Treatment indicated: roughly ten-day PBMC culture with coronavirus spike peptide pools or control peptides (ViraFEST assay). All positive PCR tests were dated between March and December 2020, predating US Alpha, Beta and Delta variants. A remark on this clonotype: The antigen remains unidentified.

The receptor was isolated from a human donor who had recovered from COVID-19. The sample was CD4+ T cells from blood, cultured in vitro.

CDR3 region: CASSIRQGPDTQYF. DNA for the CDR3: TGCGCCAGCAGCATCAGACAGGGGCCAGATACGCAGTATTTT. The chain is built from TRBV5-1 and TRBJ2-3; TRBD1 matches 8 bases. This CDR3 is built from 14 residues. Germline V gene lookup returns CDR1 SGHRS and CDR2 YFSETQ. The V gene end was trimmed by 4 bases and the J gene end by 4 bases; junction bases not matched to a gene: 5.